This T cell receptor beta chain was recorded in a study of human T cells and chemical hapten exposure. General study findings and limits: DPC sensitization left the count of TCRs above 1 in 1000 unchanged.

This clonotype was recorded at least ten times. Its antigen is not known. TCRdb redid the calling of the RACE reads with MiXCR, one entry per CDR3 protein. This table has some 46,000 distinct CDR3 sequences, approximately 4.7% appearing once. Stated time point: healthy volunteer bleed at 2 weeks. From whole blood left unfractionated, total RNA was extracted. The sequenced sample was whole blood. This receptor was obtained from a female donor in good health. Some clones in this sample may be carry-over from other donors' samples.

The CDR3 sequence is CASRRGVAYEQYF. Written as DNA, the CDR3 is TGTGCCAGCAGACGGGGGGTTGCCTACGAGCAGTACTTC. The genes are TRBV6-2 or TRBV6-3 and TRBJ2-7; 7 nucleotides line up with TRBD2. Germline assignment: CDR1 MNHEY and CDR2 SVGEGT. This CDR3 has 13 amino acids. V was clipped by 6 bases and J by 2 bases; unmatched bases: 4.